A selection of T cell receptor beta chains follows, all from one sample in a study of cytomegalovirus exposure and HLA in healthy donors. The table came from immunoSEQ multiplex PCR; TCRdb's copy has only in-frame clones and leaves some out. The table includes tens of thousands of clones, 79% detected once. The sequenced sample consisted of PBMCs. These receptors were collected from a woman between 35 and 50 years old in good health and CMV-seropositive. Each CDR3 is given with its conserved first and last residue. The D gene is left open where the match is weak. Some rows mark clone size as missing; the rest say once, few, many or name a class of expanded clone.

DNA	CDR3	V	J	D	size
TGTGCCAGCAGCTTGGTGGCTAGCGGGAACCGGGGGGATACGCAGTATTTT	CASSLVASGNRGDTQYF	TRBV5-5	TRBJ2-3	TRBD2	.
TGTGCCAGCAGTTTTTATACAGGGGAGGTGGGCGAGCAGTACTTC	CASSFYTGEVGEQYF	TRBV27	TRBJ2-7	.	.
TGTGCCAGCAGCTTAGGGGATCGACTAGCGGGGGAAACCCAGTACTTC	CASSLGDRLAGETQYF	TRBV11-2	TRBJ2-5	TRBD2	.
TGTGCCAGCAGTGATCGACGAGGGGGGAACACCGGGGAGCTGTTTTTT	CASSDRRGGNTGELFF	TRBV2	TRBJ2-2	.	.
TGCGCCAGCAGTCTCAGGACAATCATGAACACTGAAGCTTTCTTT	CASSLRTIMNTEAFF	TRBV4-1	TRBJ1-1	.	few
TGTGCCAGCAGACCTCCGGGACTTGGCACCGGGGAGCTGTTTTTT	CASRPPGLGTGELFF	TRBV6-5	TRBJ2-2	.	few
TGTGCCAGCAAGGACGGAGGGTGGGATGAAAAACTGTTTTTT	CASKDGGWDEKLFF	TRBV6-5	TRBJ1-4	.	.
TGTGCCAGCAGCAAAGCCCGACAGCCCAACACTGAAGCTTTCTTT	CASSKARQPNTEAFF	TRBV21-1	TRBJ1-1	.	.
TGTGCCAGTAGTAGCCGACAGGGAAACATGAACACTGAAGCTTTCTTT	CASSSRQGNMNTEAFF	TRBV19	TRBJ1-1	TRBD1	.
TGTGCCAGCAGGGACAGGGTGAACTATGGCTACACCTTC	CASRDRVNYGYTF	TRBV2	TRBJ1-2	TRBD1	.
TGTGCCAGCAGCGGGGCCCCACCGGGACTTTCCTCGACTGCGCAGTATTTT	CASSGAPPGLSSTAQYF	TRBV7-8	TRBJ2-3	.	once
TGTGCCACCAGCAGAGACGGGACAGGGGCCTACGAGCAGTACTTC	CATSRDGTGAYEQYF	TRBV15	TRBJ2-7	TRBD1	.
TGCAGCGTGACGACAGGGGGCCAAGAGACCCAGTACTTC	CSVTTGGQETQYF	TRBV29-1	TRBJ2-5	TRBD1	once
TGCGCCAGCAGCGAATGGGATCGGGGAGGACCCCACGAGCAGTACTTC	CASSEWDRGGPHEQYF	TRBV4-1	TRBJ2-7	.	.
TGTGCCAGCAGCCCAATACCGGGACAGGGTACCTACGAGCAGTACTTC	CASSPIPGQGTYEQYF	TRBV7-9	TRBJ2-7	TRBD1	.
TGCGCCAGCAGCTTTGCGGTAACGGAGGTTTTGGGCAATCAGCCCCAGCATTTT	CASSFAVTEVLGNQPQHF	TRBV5-1	TRBJ1-5	.	.
TGTGCCAGCTCACCACTCGAGACAGGCATGAACACTGAAGCTTTCTTT	CASSPLETGMNTEAFF	TRBV18	TRBJ1-1	.	once
TGTGCCAGCAGTTACGGACAGGGAGGCACCTTC	CASSYGQGGTF	TRBV2	TRBJ1-2	TRBD1	.
TGCGCCAGCAGCTTAGGCGGGGCTTCGGCTGAAGCTTTCTTT	CASSLGGASAEAFF	TRBV5-1	TRBJ1-1	.	once
TGTGCCTGGAGTTTGCGGGGCGCCGGGGAGCTGTTTTTT	CAWSLRGAGELFF	TRBV30	TRBJ2-2	.	.
TGTGCCAGCAGTCTAAGACAGAACACAGATACGCAGTATTTT	CASSLRQNTDTQYF	TRBV2	TRBJ2-3	.	.
TGCGCCAGCAGCTTGGTGGCAGGGGATGGCTACACCTTC	CASSLVAGDGYTF	TRBV5-1	TRBJ1-2	.	.
TGTGCCAGCAGACAATTCAGTGTAATGAACACTGAAGCTTTCTTT	CASRQFSVMNTEAFF	TRBV27	TRBJ1-1	.	once
TGTGCCAGCAGTCCACCCTTGGGGCAGAACCTTAACTACGAGCAGTACTTC	CASSPPLGQNLNYEQYF	TRBV28	TRBJ2-7	.	.
TGTGCCAGCAGTTACTCTTCGGACAGGGCTAACTATGGCTACACCTTC	CASSYSSDRANYGYTF	TRBV6-5	TRBJ1-2	TRBD1	.
TGTGCCACCAGCAGAGGAGGGGGCCTCCAAGAGACCCAGTACTTC	CATSRGGGLQETQYF	TRBV15	TRBJ2-5	TRBD1	.
TGTGCCAGCAGCTCTAGCGGGGGGGGAGACTATACGCAGTATTTT	CASSSSGGGDYTQYF	TRBV7-3	TRBJ2-3	TRBD2	.
TGTGCCACCAGCAAGGCGCAGGGGGGTATGGGAGACACAGATACGCAGTATTTT	CATSKAQGGMGDTDTQYF	TRBV15	TRBJ2-3	.	few
TGTGCCAGTGCCATACATCACCCTCAGCCCCAGCATTTT	CASAIHHPQPQHF	TRBV2	TRBJ1-5	.	few
TGTGCCAGCAGTACAGGGATGGGTAATGAAAAACTGTTTTTT	CASSTGMGNEKLFF	TRBV2	TRBJ1-4	.	once
TGTGCCAGCAGAAAACAGGGGCCCCTCGGGCAGTTCTTC	CASRKQGPLGQFF	TRBV5-6	TRBJ2-1	TRBD1	few
TGTGCCAGCAGCTTATTAATGGGGAGGGTTGGCTACACCTTC	CASSLLMGRVGYTF	TRBV13	TRBJ1-2	.	.
TGTGCCAGCTGTCTAGAGTCAGATACGCAGTATTTT	CASCLESDTQYF	TRBV2	TRBJ2-3	.	.
TGCGCCAGCACTCCTAGCGGGATGAGCTCAGATACGCAGTATTTT	CASTPSGMSSDTQYF	TRBV5-1	TRBJ2-3	TRBD2	few
TGTGCCACCAAGACAGGTTGGAACACTGAAGCTTTCTTT	CATKTGWNTEAFF	TRBV6-1	TRBJ1-1	.	.
TGTGCCAGCAGTGCGTCACGGGACTGGGGTCGGCCCCAGCATTTT	CASSASRDWGRPQHF	TRBV6-1	TRBJ1-5	.	.
TGCGCCAGCAGCTCTGGACAAGGGGGCACTGAAGCTTTCTTT	CASSSGQGGTEAFF	TRBV5-1	TRBJ1-1	.	.
TGTGCCAGTCGAAGACAGGGCCCAGATACGCAGTATTTT	CASRRQGPDTQYF	TRBV19	TRBJ2-3	TRBD1	.
TGTGCCAGCAGTGAATACGGGGACAGCTACAATGAGCAGTTCTTC	CASSEYGDSYNEQFF	TRBV25-1	TRBJ2-1	TRBD1	.
TGTGCCTGGAGGGGGGGGGTGGCTGAAGCTTTCTTT	CAWRGGVAEAFF	TRBV30	TRBJ1-1	.	.
TGTGCCAGCAGCCCCTCCTCCGGGTCCCAAGAGACCCAGTACTTC	CASSPSSGSQETQYF	TRBV5-4	TRBJ2-5	.	.
TGTGCCAGCAGTGAAGCCCTCGGCGGCGGGCAGCCCCAGCATTTT	CASSEALGGGQPQHF	TRBV6-1	TRBJ1-5	.	.
TGTGCCAGTAGTTTAGCGGGAGGGGGGTTTAAGGAGCAGTTCTTC	CASSLAGGGFKEQFF	TRBV19	TRBJ2-1	TRBD2	few
TGTGCCAGCAGTGTGGGCGGCAGGGGGCTAGTTGGCTATGGCTACACCTTC	CASSVGGRGLVGYGYTF	TRBV6-1	TRBJ1-2	TRBD1	.
TGTGCCAGCAGGGAAAAACCGGGGACAGGGGGCACTGAAGCTTTCTTT	CASREKPGTGGTEAFF	TRBV6-1	TRBJ1-1	TRBD1	few
TGTGCCAGCAGTGTACGATCACTGGGGGGTGGCTACACCTTC	CASSVRSLGGGYTF	TRBV2	TRBJ1-2	.	few
TGTGCCAGCAGTGACACCATTCTTCGGGCCCTCCACTTT	CASSDTILRALHF	TRBV6-1	TRBJ1-6	.	.
TGTGCCAGCAGTTTCGGACTGTCTTCCCCAGACGAGCAGTTCTTC	CASSFGLSSPDEQFF	TRBV2	TRBJ2-1	.	few
TGTGCCAGTAGTCGTAGCGCCATGAACACTGAAGCTTTCTTT	CASSRSAMNTEAFF	TRBV19	TRBJ1-1	.	.
TGTGCCAGCTCACAACAGGGAGAAGAGACCCAGTACTTC	CASSQQGEETQYF	TRBV18	TRBJ2-5	.	.
TGTGCCAGCAGTGAAACGAGCCTCTATGGCTACACCTTC	CASSETSLYGYTF	TRBV6-1	TRBJ1-2	.	.
TGTGCCAGCAGCCCCGGACAGGGGAGGCCTGAAGCTTTCTTT	CASSPGQGRPEAFF	TRBV5-4	TRBJ1-1	TRBD1	.
TGCGCCAGCAGCTTTTCAAACATTGGACTAGCGGGGCAAGAGACCCAGTACTTC	CASSFSNIGLAGQETQYF	TRBV5-1	TRBJ2-5	TRBD2	.
TGTGCCAGCCAGGGGATGGGCGCGGGGAACACTGAAGCTTTCTTT	CASQGMGAGNTEAFF	TRBV6-1	TRBJ1-1	.	.
TGTGCCACCAGGGGGACAGAGGCTAATAGCAATCAGCCCCAGCATTTT	CATRGTEANSNQPQHF	TRBV19	TRBJ1-5	TRBD1	.
TGCGCCAGCAGCCTCACTCTAGCGGGGGTGGGTACGCAGTATTTT	CASSLTLAGVGTQYF	TRBV4-1	TRBJ2-3	TRBD2	.